The 28 T cell receptor beta chains below were found in one sample sequenced in a study of blood T cell repertoires in COVID-19. Profiled with immunoSEQ multiplex PCR; TCRdb holds only in-frame clones, not every one. The sample consists of roughly 15,000 clones, approximately 90% of them appearing once. Sample: peripheral blood. These receptor sequences come from a man in his 60s with active COVID-19.

V usage is TRBV29-1 and J usage is TRBJ1-2; 10 nucleotides align to TRBD1. J was trimmed by 4 bases and V by 0 bases; bases with no gene match: 5. There are 15 residues in the CDR3. CDR1 is SQVTM and CDR2 is ANQGSEA in the germline V gene. The CDR3 region is CSVEDPGTGAYGYTF. The CDR3, as DNA: TGCAGCGTTGAAGATCCCGGGACAGGGGCCTATGGCTACACCTTC.

This clone was found a few times. V is TRBV18 and J is TRBJ2-3; D is possibly TRBD1 (6 bases). The germline CDR1 and CDR2 sequences are KGHSH and LQKENI. V lost 4 bases and J lost 4, with 9 bases in between. The CDR3 contains 13 residues. This chain's CDR3 is CASSRTVSDTQYF. The CDR3 nucleotides read TGTGCCAGCTCACGGACAGTGTCAGATACGCAGTATTTT.

This chain joins TRBV11-2 and TRBJ2-7, with a possible D match to TRBD2 (5 bases). The germline V gene encodes CDR1 SGHAT and CDR2 FQNNGV. Trimming stripped 5 bases from V and 1 base from J, with 15 bases between. The CDR3 is 15 residues long. The CDR3 is CASSPLGLASYEQYV. The CDR3 region has the DNA TGTGCCAGCAGCCCATTAGGACTCGCGTCCTACGAGCAGTACGTC.

The chain has TRBV27 and TRBJ2-3, with D possibly TRBD2 on 7 matching bases. The CDR3 runs to 16 residues. Germline values: CDR1 MNHEY, CDR2 SMNVEV (reference sequence). V was clipped by 2 bases and J by 2 bases, with 14 bases between them. CDR3 in amino acids: CASSLGGGALTDTQYF. The CDR3 DNA sequence: TGTGCCAGCAGTTTAGGAGGGGGGGCCCTCACAGATACGCAGTATTTT.

The chain is built from TRBV5-4 and TRBJ2-7; 8 positions agree with TRBD1. Trimming removed 3 bases from V and 0 bases from J; junction bases left unmatched: 5. CDR1 is SGHNT, CDR2 YYREEE, per germline (reference sequence). CDR3 size: 15 residues. CDR3 sequence (DNA): TGTGCCAGCAGCTCTAGGGACAGGAGCTCCTACGAGCAGTACTTC. It translates to CASSSRDRSSYEQYF.

The gene calls are TRBV18 and TRBJ1-1; 11 nucleotides agree with TRBD1. J was trimmed by 10 bases and V by 5 bases; bases with no gene match: 6. Germline values: CDR1 KGHSH, CDR2 LQKENI. CDR3 length: 13 residues. CDR3 sequence: CASSIRDRGLAFF. The CDR3 nucleotides are TGTGCCAGCTCAATCCGGGACAGGGGGTTAGCTTTCTTT.

The chain links TRBV30 to TRBJ1-3; D not certain. CDR3 length: 17 amino acids. V was pared by 4 bases and J by 4 bases, with 23 bases between. The germline V gene encodes CDR1 GTSNPN and CDR2 SVGIG (reference sequence). The CDR3 bases are TGTGCCTGGAAGCGGCCAGGATCCATTGATCGGGGAAACACCATATATTTT. Translated, it gives CAWKRPGSIDRGNTIYF.

The rearrangement joins TRBV28 to TRBJ2-5; a possible D gene is TRBD2 (5 bases). The germline V gene encodes CDR1 MDHEN and CDR2 SYDVKM. CDR3 length: 15 residues. V was cut by 7 bases and J by 0 bases, with 15 bases left in between. The DNA of the CDR3 is TGTGCCAGCACCGCAAGGACGGGGTACCAAGAGACCCAGTACTTC. Translation gives CASTARTGYQETQYF.

The rearrangement links TRBV2 to TRBJ2-7; D is perhaps TRBD1 (6 bases). The CDR3 runs 13 residues. Germline lookup yields CDR1 SNHLY and CDR2 FYNNEI. Trimming took 7 bases from V and 2 from J, leaving 12 bases between them. CDR3 sequence (DNA): TGTGCCAGCATTTGGACAGTAACCTACGAGCAGTACTTC. Translating it yields CASIWTVTYEQYF.

The CDR3 is CASSHNREMNTEAFF. The CDR3, as DNA: TGTGCCAGCTCACACAACAGGGAGATGAACACTGAAGCTTTCTTT. The rearrangement links TRBV18 to TRBJ1-1, with D perhaps TRBD1 (6 bases). The V end was cut by 4 bases, the J end by 0 bases, with 12 bases between. The V gene's germline CDR1 is KGHSH and CDR2 LQKENI. CDR3 length equals 15 residues.

This clone was observed once. The J gene is TRBJ2-1, the V gene TRBV21-1; TRBD1 is the table's D call, not checked against the DNA. TRBV21-1 is a listed pseudogene. The CDR3 is 15 residues long. The chain's CDR3 is CASSTERGQGYEQFF. The CDR3 nucleotides read TGTGCCAGCAGCACTGAGCGAGGACAGGGGTATGAGCAGTTCTTC.

The count of this clone is one. V is TRBV6-5 and J is TRBJ1-4, with D unresolved. Germline CDR1 is MNHEY and CDR2 is SVGAGI. Trimming stripped 6 bases from V and 11 bases from J, with 16 bases between. The CDR3 loop spans 13 amino acids. The CDR3 region has the DNA TGTGCCAGCAGGGACCGGACTATTCAGAAACTGTTTTTT. It translates to CASRDRTIQKLFF.

This chain links TRBV20-1 with TRBJ2-7; unclear D gene. The length of the CDR3 is 10 residues. Trimming cost V 0 bases and J 10 bases, with 7 bases left between them. Looked up from germline, CDR1 is DFQATT and CDR2 is SNEGSKA (reference sequence). The CDR3 spells CSARDQVQYF. The DNA of the CDR3 is TGCAGTGCTAGAGATCAGGTTCAGTACTTC.

This clone was found a few times. V usage is TRBV7-2 and J usage is TRBJ2-1; the match to TRBD1 covers 9 bases. CDR3 size: 14 residues. The germline CDR1 and CDR2 sequences are SGHTA and FQGNSA. The V segment lost 5 bases and the J segment 5 bases; nucleotides outside the gene matches: 4. CDR3 region: CASSVRTGDNEQFF. The CDR3 DNA follows: TGTGCCAGCAGCGTACGGACAGGGGACAATGAGCAGTTCTTC.

The CDR3 nucleotides read TGTGCCAGCAGTTTATCACAGACCCCCTACGAGCAGTACTTC. Translation: CASSLSQTPYEQYF. The rearrangement joins TRBV27 to TRBJ2-7; D unclear. Germline V gene lookup returns CDR1 MNHEY and CDR2 SMNVEV (reference sequence). The CDR3 totals 14 residues. V was shortened by 0 bases and J by 2 bases, with 8 bases between the two germline ends.

The rearrangement uses TRBV27 and TRBJ1-5; 10 bases align to TRBD1. Losses at the gene ends were 4 bases for V and 6 bases for J; bases not matched to a gene: 6. The CDR3 runs to 15 residues. Germline V gene lookup returns CDR1 MNHEY and CDR2 SMNVEV (reference sequence). The chain's CDR3 is CASSSETGGRQPQHF. The CDR3 bases are TGTGCCAGCAGTTCTGAGACAGGGGGCCGTCAGCCCCAGCATTTT.

The chain joins TRBV11-3 to TRBJ2-3; possible D gene TRBD1, 5 bases. The germline gives CDR1 SGHNT, CDR2 YENEEA. With 2 bases removed from V and 8 bases from J, the gap between germline ends came to 8 bases. The length of the CDR3 is 12 residues. The DNA for the CDR3 is TGTGCCAGCAGCTTACAGGGCAGTACGCAGTATTTT. Its translation: CASSLQGSTQYF.

The J gene is TRBJ2-2, the V gene TRBV10-2; 10 bases fit TRBD2. Germline loops: CDR1 WSHSY, CDR2 SAAADI. The V and J ends lost 0 bases and 5 bases, in that order; junction bases with no gene match: 6. This CDR3 comprises 17 residues. CDR3 sequence: CASSESQRGGITGELFF. The CDR3 bases are TGCGCCAGCAGTGAGTCCCAGCGGGGGGGCATTACCGGGGAGCTGTTTTTT.

The genes are TRBV2 and TRBJ2-4; a possible D gene is TRBD1 (6 bases). The germline gives CDR1 SNHLY, CDR2 FYNNEI. The CDR3 covers 17 residues. The ends were cut back, 8 bases at V and 0 bases at J, with 20 bases in the middle. In nucleotides, the CDR3 is TGTGCCAGCTCACAAGGACAGCCCTTGTTAGCCAAAAACATTCAGTACTTC. It specifies CASSQGQPLLAKNIQYF.

The chain combines TRBV5-6 with TRBJ1-6; 10 nucleotides match TRBD1. The ends lost 3 bases at V and 10 bases at J; junction bases unmatched: 7. The length of the CDR3 is 15 residues. Germline V CDR1 and CDR2: SGHDT, YYEEEE. CDR3 DNA: TGTGCCAGCAGCTGGGGACAGGGGATCGGCTCACCCCTCCACTTT. Residues: CASSWGQGIGSPLHF.

The chain uses TRBV5-1 and TRBJ1-2; D is uncertain. V shed 5 bases and J shed 1 base, with 9 bases lying between them. The CDR3 is 13 residues long. Germline values: CDR1 SGHRS, CDR2 YFSETQ. The CDR3 DNA is TGCGCCAGCAGGCCGGAGAATAACTATGGCTACACCTTC. Translation: CASRPENNYGYTF.

The CDR3 here is CASSQQGAGGYTF. The CDR3 DNA sequence: TGTGCCAGCAGCCAACAGGGGGCGGGTGGCTACACCTTC. This chain joins TRBV7-3 and TRBJ1-2, with 9 positions matching TRBD1. Germline CDR1 and CDR2: SGHTA and FQGTGA. The CDR3 runs 13 residues. Trimming cost V 5 bases and J 7 bases; bases outside gene matches: 5.

This clone is a singleton in its sample. V usage is TRBV2 and J usage is TRBJ2-2; possible D gene TRBD2, 5 bases. CDR3 length: 11 amino acids. V was pared by 5 bases and J by 13 bases, with 11 bases between. The germline V gene encodes CDR1 SNHLY and CDR2 FYNNEI. The CDR3 here is CASSREWGLFF. CDR3 sequence (DNA): TGTGCCAGCAGTAGGGAGTGGGGGCTGTTTTTT.

This sequence joins TRBV9 and TRBJ2-2; tentative D call: TRBD2 (6 bases). The CDR3 contains 15 residues. Per germline, CDR1 SGDLS and CDR2 YYNGEE. Trimming pared 4 bases from V and 4 bases from J, leaving 14 bases between. The CDR3 DNA is TGTGCCAGCAGCCCTCGGGTGGGAGGCACCGGGGAGCTGTTTTTT. As protein: CASSPRVGGTGELFF.

V and J are TRBV28 and TRBJ2-2; 7 bases are a match to TRBD2. Losses at the gene ends were 6 bases for V and 6 bases for J; bases not matched to a gene: 7. The germline CDR1 and CDR2 sequences are MDHEN and SYDVKM. This CDR3 is built from 14 residues. CDR3 loop: CASSSRTRSGELFF. The CDR3 nucleotides read TGTGCCAGCAGCTCCAGGACTAGGTCCGGGGAGCTGTTTTTT.

About this clone itself: A junction boundary mismatches the germline segment, possibly from a read error. The CDR3 DNA sequence: TGCGCCAGCACCTTGGCGGGGGTTCCCCCAGACAATGAGCAGTTCTTC. This gives the protein CASTLAGVPPDNEQFF. The chain has TRBV5-1 and TRBJ2-1, with TRBD2 matching 7 bases. The germline gives CDR1 SGHRS, CDR2 YFSETQ. This CDR3 spans 16 amino acids.

The CDR3 spells CASSTLTSYGGLFF. The CDR3 coding sequence is TGTGCCAGTAGTACCTTGACATCTTATGGTGGACTGTTCTTC. The chain recombines TRBV19 with TRBJ2-1; a weak D match, TRBD2 (5 bases). Trimming shortened V by 4 bases and J by 15 bases, and 22 bases separated the two germline ends. Germline values: CDR1 LNHDA, CDR2 SQIVND (reference sequence). This CDR3 has 14 residues. Based on the CDR3 plus reference TRBV19 and TRBJ2-1, the full variable domain is DGGITQSPKYLFRKEGQNVTLSCEQNLNHDAMYWYRQDPGQGLRLIYYSQIVNDFQKGDIAEGYSVSREKKESFPLTVTSAQKNPTAFYLCASSTLTSYGGLFFGPGTRLTVL.

The chain is built from TRBV2 and TRBJ1-5; 8 nucleotides align to TRBD1. Looked up from germline, CDR1 is SNHLY and CDR2 is FYNNEI. This CDR3 contains 15 residues. V dropped 3 bases and J dropped 7; count of bases not matched to a gene: 8. The CDR3 reads CASSDFGQGRQPQHF. The CDR3 DNA follows: TGTGCCAGCAGTGATTTTGGACAGGGAAGGCAGCCCCAGCATTTT.